The clone carrying this T cell receptor (beta chain) was found once. Its target is not known. PCR primers comprised 60 Vbeta and 13 Jbeta primers. TCRdb keeps only in-frame clones here, not all; method: immunoSEQ multiplex PCR. Among under 80,000 clones listed, 68% were seen once. The data belong to a study of cytomegalovirus exposure and HLA in healthy donors. Across the whole study: Early release data held tens of millions of unique TCRs from HLA-typed donors.

The CDR3 consists of 15 residues. Trimming left V 3 bases short and J 3 bases short, with 14 bases between. In germline, CDR1 is ENHRY, CDR2 SYGVKD. Broader study findings: In a later analysis, DRB1 alleles had the most associated TCRs; HLA-C alleles the fewest. Being indistinguishable, some V segments were excluded, TRBV6-2 and TRBV6-3 among them. Cytomegalovirus association was assigned to about 180 TCR beta chains.

V and J are TRBV10-3 and TRBJ1-2; D remains ambiguous. The TCR sequence derives from a young woman in good health and CMV-seronegative. The sequencing input was PBMCs. CDR3 nucleotide sequence: TGTGCCATCAGTGATGGCCTCAGAGGAGACTATGGCTACACCTTC. It specifies CAISDGLRGDYGYTF.